Listed here are 3 T cell receptor beta chains from one sample, sequenced in a study of radiation and T cells in renal cell carcinoma (dated by TCRdb to about 2020). The sample's time point label, in plain terms: baseline pretreatment blood. The sample's treatment or condition label is to be understood as: 15 Gy SBRT to primary tumor, nephrectomy 4 weeks later. Library method: the immunoSEQ multiplex PCR assay. This immuneACCESS table, as held by TCRdb, lists in-frame sequences with V and J called but not all clones. Of the missing ones, under half trace to an unresolved V gene in checked studies; the others have no known cause. For this sample there are approximately 63,000 clones; 65% to 85% appear just once. The ten largest clones add up to under 7.5% of the sample. This specimen consisted of blood, obtained from a patient whose treatment included radiotherapy and nephrectomy. These receptors were taken from a man aged 55 to 70 with renal cell carcinoma.

The count of this clone is one. The J gene is TRBJ1-5, the V gene TRBV28; D is perhaps TRBD1 (5 bases). The V end was cut by 2 bases, the J end by 7 bases, with 15 bases between. The germline CDR1 and CDR2 sequences are MDHEN and SYDVKM. This CDR3 spans 15 amino acids. CDR3 loop: CASSLQGLGEQPQHF. In DNA form, the CDR3 reads TGTGCCAGCAGTTTACAGGGCTTGGGGGAACAGCCCCAGCATTTT. Based on the CDR3 plus reference TRBV28 and TRBJ1-5, the full variable domain is DVKVTQSSRYLVKRTGEKVFLECVQDMDHENMFWYRQDPGLGLRLIYFSYDVKMKEKGDIPEGYSVSREKKERFSLILESASTNQTSMYLCASSLQGLGEQPQHFGDGTRLSIL.

The table lists this clone with a few counts. The chain joins TRBV6-1 to TRBJ2-7; D ambiguous. Germline CDR1 MNHNS, CDR2 SASEGT. The CDR3 length is 16 residues. Trimming stripped 3 bases from V and 3 bases from J, with 18 bases between. CDR3 DNA sequence: TGTGCCAGCAGTGAGGGGATAGGAGACGCTTACTACGAGCAGTACGTC. Amino acid sequence: CASSEGIGDAYYEQYV.

CDR3 nucleotides: TGTGCCAGCAGCCCCGGGGACACCGGGGACACTGAAGCTTTCTTT. Protein sequence: CASSPGDTGDTEAFF. This chain links TRBV11-3 with TRBJ1-1; D is possibly TRBD1 (6 bases). CDR3 size: 15 residues. CDR1 is SGHNT, CDR2 YENEEA, per germline. The V gene lost 5 bases and the J gene lost 3 bases, with 16 bases spanning the gap.